The 22 T cell receptor beta chains given below trace back to one sample, sequenced in a study of T cell responses to AZD1222 COVID-19 vaccine. Only in-frame clones appear in the TCRdb table, and some are missing; sequencing was by immunoSEQ multiplex PCR. The sample has about 130,000 clones; approximately 92% are singletons. The specimen was peripheral blood, collected 28 days after the second AZD1222 dose. The receptors shown here come from an adult who received the AZD1222 COVID-19 vaccine.

This chain links TRBV15 with TRBJ2-5; perhaps TRBD1 as D (7 bases). Trimming shortened V by 2 bases and J by 3 bases, and 13 bases separated the two germline ends. Germline CDR1 is LNHNV and CDR2 is YYDKDF (reference sequence). The length of the CDR3 is 15 residues. CDR3 coding DNA: TGTGCCACCAGCAGACCTCGGGGGACAGAAGAGACCCAGTACTTC. It specifies CATSRPRGTEETQYF.

The chain carries TRBV14 and TRBJ2-2; D remains ambiguous. This CDR3 contains 14 residues. Germline V CDR1 and CDR2: SGHDN, FVKESK. Trimming removed 1 base at V and 6 bases at J, with 9 bases between. As DNA, the CDR3 is TGTGCCAGCAGCCAAGTTCGAGGTGCCGGGGAGCTGTTTTTT. Encoded protein: CASSQVRGAGELFF.

This sequence joins TRBV5-6 and TRBJ2-7, with 7 bases identical to TRBD2. The V gene end was trimmed by 4 bases and the J gene end by 5 bases; junction bases not matched to a gene: 9. This CDR3 contains 14 residues. Per germline, CDR1 SGHDT and CDR2 YYEEEE. CDR3 sequence reads: CASSPGRRGDEQYF. The CDR3 nucleotides are TGTGCCAGCAGCCCCGGTCGTCGGGGGGACGAGCAGTACTTC.

The chain couples TRBV6-5 to TRBJ2-3, with a possible D match to TRBD2 (6 bases). Germline CDR1 reads MNHEY; CDR2 reads SVGAGI. Trimming shortened V by 2 bases and J by 0 bases, and 9 bases separated the two germline ends. The CDR3 runs 15 residues. The CDR3, as DNA: TGTGCCAGCAGTTACGGCGGGGCTAGCACAGATACGCAGTATTTT. Translated, it gives CASSYGGASTDTQYF.

This chain links TRBV30 with TRBJ1-2; unclear D gene. Between the trimmed V and J ends, which lost 3 bases and 9 bases, there was a span of 20 bases. The CDR3 runs to 14 residues. Germline loops: CDR1 GTSNPN, CDR2 SVGIG (reference sequence). The CDR3 spells CAWRVVGSLKSYTF. The CDR3 DNA sequence: TGTGCCTGGAGGGTGGTTGGAAGCCTAAAGAGCTACACCTTC.

The genes are TRBV6-2 or TRBV6-3 and TRBJ1-1; 8 nucleotides match TRBD1. Per the germline V gene, CDR1 is MNHEY and CDR2 is SVGEGT. This CDR3 has 14 residues. J gave up 1 base and V 4 bases, and 2 bases lay outside the gene matches. The CDR3 is CASSSTGGNTEAFF. CDR3 bases: TGTGCCAGCAGTTCAACAGGGGGGAACACTGAAGCTTTCTTT.

This chain connects TRBV19 to TRBJ2-7; possibly TRBD1 or TRBD2 for D (6 bases each). CDR3 length: 15 residues. V dropped 5 bases and J dropped 0 bases, with 14 bases sitting between them. Germline V lookup: CDR1 LNHDA, CDR2 SQIVND (reference sequence). CDR3 sequence (DNA): TGTGCCAGTAGTGAGGGGGGCCCTAGCTCCTACGAGCAGTACTTC. The encoded protein is CASSEGGPSSYEQYF.

This chain links TRBV5-1 with TRBJ1-3; D unresolved. The length of the CDR3 is 15 residues. Germline V gene lookup returns CDR1 SGHRS and CDR2 YFSETQ. V was pared by 7 bases and J by 8 bases, with 22 bases between. This CDR3 reads CASQSTASRVDTIYF. Here the CDR3 DNA reads TGCGCCAGCCAGTCCACGGCCTCTCGGGTCGACACCATATATTTT.

V usage is TRBV3-1 (or the pseudogene TRBV3-2) and J usage is TRBJ2-7; 11 nucleotides match TRBD2. With 4 bases clipped from V and 5 bases from J, the junction kept 4 bases outside the gene matches. Per the germline V gene, CDR1 is LGHDT and CDR2 is YNNKEL (reference sequence). The CDR3 loop spans 14 amino acids. DNA for the CDR3: TGTGCCAGCAGCCTAATAGCGGGGGGGAACGAGCAGTACTTC. Its protein is CASSLIAGGNEQYF.

This clone was detected a few times. The chain employs TRBV25-1 and TRBJ1-5, with 10 bases identical to TRBD1. V dropped 4 bases and J dropped 6; count of bases not matched to a gene: 3. Germline CDR1 reads MGHDK; CDR2 reads SYGVNS. This CDR3 has 14 amino acids. Here the CDR3 DNA reads TGTGCCAGCAGTGGACAGGGGGCAGGTCAGCCCCAGCATTTT. Residues: CASSGQGAGQPQHF.

V and J are TRBV6-2 or TRBV6-3 and TRBJ2-7, with D possibly being TRBD2 (5 bases). V shed 6 bases and J shed 4 bases, with 13 bases lying between them. The CDR3 contains 13 residues. In germline, CDR1 is MNHEY, CDR2 SVGEGT. CDR3 in amino acids: CASSRGSSYEQYF. In nucleotides, the CDR3 is TGTGCCAGCAGCCGGGGATCTTCTTACGAGCAGTACTTC.

The V and J genes are TRBV9 and TRBJ1-6; possibly TRBD1 for D (5 bases). The CDR3 is 14 residues long. V was shortened by 4 bases and J by 6 bases, with 11 bases between the two germline ends. Germline CDR1 and CDR2: SGDLS and YYNGEE. The DNA for the CDR3 is TGTGCCAGCAGCACGGGACCGATTAATTCACCCCTCCACTTT. This translates into CASSTGPINSPLHF.

This chain links TRBV10-1 with TRBJ1-2; the D is unclear. The V end lost 0 bases, the J end lost 3 bases, and 8 bases lay between the germline ends. This CDR3 has 14 residues. CDR1 and CDR2 from the germline V gene are WNHNN and SYGVQD (reference sequence). The chain's CDR3 is CASSESRRHYGYTF. CDR3 nucleotide sequence: TGCGCCAGCAGTGAGTCGCGGCGGCACTATGGCTACACCTTC.

This chain joins TRBV5-1 and TRBJ1-1, with 12 bases fitting TRBD1. The J segment lost 0 bases and the V segment lost 3 bases, leaving 6 bases of the junction unmatched. Germline V gene sequence: CDR1 SGHRS, CDR2 YFSETQ. The CDR3 loop spans 17 amino acids. The CDR3 coding sequence is TGCGCCAGCAGCTGGGGGACAGGGGGCCTGGTGAACACTGAAGCTTTCTTT. Encoded protein: CASSWGTGGLVNTEAFF.

The chain links TRBV9 to TRBJ2-7, with a tentative D call TRBD2 (5 bases). Germline CDR1 is SGDLS and CDR2 is YYNGEE. This CDR3 has 14 amino acids. V gave up 0 bases and J gave up 0 bases, with 7 bases separating them. The CDR3 sequence is CASSVGGPSYEQYF. As DNA, the CDR3 is TGTGCCAGCAGCGTAGGAGGGCCCTCCTACGAGCAGTACTTC. Supplemented by reference TRBV9 and TRBJ2-7, the full variable domain reads DSGVTQTPKHLITATGQRVTLRCSPRSGDLSVYWYQQSLDQGLQFLIQYYNGEERAKGNILERFSAQQFPDLHSELNLSSLELGDSALYFCASSVGGPSYEQYFGPGTRLTVT.

This chain uses TRBV6-2 or TRBV6-3 with TRBJ1-1; weak D call: TRBD1 (6 bases). V gave up 5 bases and J gave up 7 bases, with 17 bases separating them. Germline CDR1 is MNHEY and CDR2 is SVGEGT. The CDR3 consists of 14 residues. The CDR3 bases are TGTGCCAGCAGTGCTTCCAGGGGTACCGGTGAAGCTTTCTTT. Translation gives CASSASRGTGEAFF.

The chain joins TRBV19 to TRBJ1-2, with D tentatively TRBD1 (6 bases). The CDR3 has 14 amino acids. Trimming stripped 5 bases from V and 5 bases from J, with 15 bases between. Germline CDR1 is LNHDA and CDR2 is SQIVND (reference sequence). The CDR3 loop reads CASSPGAEGYGYTF. The CDR3 DNA sequence: TGTGCCAGTAGTCCAGGGGCCGAGGGGTATGGCTACACCTTC. Drawing the rest from reference TRBV19 and TRBJ1-2, the complete variable domain is DGGITQSPKYLFRKEGQNVTLSCEQNLNHDAMYWYRQDPGQGLRLIYYSQIVNDFQKGDIAEGYSVSREKKESFPLTVTSAQKNPTAFYLCASSPGAEGYGYTFGSGTRLTVV.

J is TRBJ1-2 and V is TRBV7-9; possibly TRBD1 for D (6 bases). V was pared by 5 bases and J by 4 bases, with 20 bases between. CDR1 and CDR2 (germline): SEHNR, FQNEAQ (reference sequence). The CDR3 sequence is 16 residues long. In DNA, the CDR3 is TGTGCCAGCAGCCCCACCCCTCGGACAGTCCTCTATGGCTACACCTTC. This sequence encodes CASSPTPRTVLYGYTF.

The J gene is TRBJ1-1, the V gene TRBV18; 7 bases align to TRBD1. This CDR3 has 16 residues. Germline V gives CDR1 KGHSH, CDR2 LQKENI. V was pared by 3 bases and J by 0 bases, with 7 bases of the junction left unmatched. CDR3 sequence: CASSPGTASLNTEAFF. Written as DNA, the CDR3 is TGTGCCAGCTCACCCGGGACAGCTAGTTTGAACACTGAAGCTTTCTTT.

The V gene is TRBV3-1 (or the pseudogene TRBV3-2), the J gene TRBJ1-2; 7 bases agree with TRBD1. Trimming cost V 2 bases and J 3 bases; bases outside gene matches: 6. CDR3 length: 15 residues. The V gene's germline CDR1 is LGHDT and CDR2 YNNKEL (reference sequence). For the CDR3, the DNA is TGTGCCAGCAGCCAAAAGGAGGGGGCTCACTATGGCTACACCTTC. Translating it yields CASSQKEGAHYGYTF.

This clone was recorded once. The V call is TRBV6-6, the J call TRBJ2-3; D possibly corresponds to TRBD2 (6 bases). V lost 6 bases, J lost 2 bases, and 12 bases lay in between. CDR1 is MNHNY and CDR2 is SVGAGI in the germline V gene (reference sequence). The CDR3 consists of 14 residues. This CDR3 reads CASSLLALTDTQYF. The CDR3 nucleotides read TGTGCCAGCAGCCTACTAGCTCTCACAGATACGCAGTATTTT.

V gene TRBV7-2 combines with J gene TRBJ2-7, with unresolved D. This CDR3 contains 15 residues. The germline V gene encodes CDR1 SGHTA and CDR2 FQGNSA. Between the trimmed V and J ends, which lost 4 bases and 0 bases, there was a span of 13 bases. CDR3 coding DNA: TGTGCCAGCAGCTCCTCCTCGGCAATCTCCTACGAGCAGTACTTC. Amino acids: CASSSSSAISYEQYF.